The 23 T cell receptor beta chains presented below share a single source sample, sequenced in a study of blood T cell repertoires in COVID-19. Measured with immunoSEQ multiplex PCR; TCRdb has only the in-frame clones, and not every one. The table lists hundreds of thousands of clones, 65% to 90% of them singletons. The sequenced sample was PBMCs or T cells enriched from blood (not recorded which). The source of these receptors is a woman in her forties or fifties with acute COVID-19.

The chain employs TRBV27 and TRBJ1-4, with D perhaps TRBD1 (5 bases). With 5 bases removed from V and 8 bases from J, the gap between germline ends came to 15 bases. Germline CDR1 reads MNHEY; CDR2 reads SMNVEV (reference sequence). There are 14 residues in the CDR3. The CDR3 region is CASSHQGTKEKLFF. As DNA, the CDR3 is TGTGCCAGCAGTCATCAGGGTACGAAGGAAAAACTGTTTTTT.

CDR3 amino acids: CASSVGGTGHNEQFF. The CDR3 DNA is TGTGCCAGCAGCGTAGGGGGGACAGGGCACAATGAGCAGTTCTTC. This rearrangement joins TRBV9 to TRBJ2-1; 9 bases agree with TRBD1. The CDR3 loop spans 15 amino acids. The V and J ends lost 0 bases and 5 bases, in that order; junction bases with no gene match: 3. Germline V gene lookup returns CDR1 SGDLS and CDR2 YYNGEE.

To note about this clone: This sample also contains other DNA sequences that code for the same CDR3. CDR3 in DNA: TGTGCCAGCAGCGTAGCCGGGAGGGACACTGAAGCTTTCTTT. Translating it yields CASSVAGRDTEAFF. This rearrangement joins TRBV9 to TRBJ1-1; D remains ambiguous. The germline V and J ends were trimmed by 0 bases and 3 bases, with 9 bases remaining between them. Germline-derived CDR1 and CDR2 are SGDLS and YYNGEE. The CDR3 has 14 amino acids.

The chain couples TRBV3-1 (or the pseudogene TRBV3-2) to TRBJ2-7; 11 nucleotides agree with TRBD1. With 4 bases clipped from V and 6 bases from J, the junction kept 8 bases outside the gene matches. Germline CDR1 is LGHDT and CDR2 is YNNKEL (reference sequence). The CDR3 length is 15 residues. CDR3 in amino acids: CASSRLGQGAGEQYF. CDR3 DNA: TGTGCCAGCAGCCGACTAGGACAGGGGGCGGGCGAGCAGTACTTC.

The rearrangement joins TRBV6-5 to TRBJ1-1, with D uncertain. The length of the CDR3 is 13 residues. Trimming removed 5 bases at V and 0 bases at J, with 7 bases between. Germline V gene lookup returns CDR1 MNHEY and CDR2 SVGAGI. CDR3 in amino acids: CASSRDLNTEAFF. The CDR3 DNA sequence: TGTGCCAGCAGTCGAGATTTGAACACTGAAGCTTTCTTT.

The chain is built from TRBV7-2 and TRBJ2-2; 9 nucleotides line up with TRBD1. The CDR3 loop spans 15 amino acids. The germline gives CDR1 SGHTA, CDR2 FQGNSA. With 5 bases clipped from V and 1 base from J, the junction kept 2 bases outside the gene matches. CDR3 amino acids: CASSQGQGNTGELFF. The CDR3 nucleotides read TGTGCCAGCAGCCAGGGACAGGGGAACACCGGGGAGCTGTTTTTT. The full variable domain, with the rest looked up from reference TRBV7-2 and TRBJ2-2, is GAGVSQSPSNKVTEKGKDVELRCDPISGHTALYWYRQSLGQGLEFLIYFQGNSAPDKSGLPSDRFSAERTGGSVSTLTIQRTQQEDSAVYLCASSQGQGNTGELFFGEGSRLTVL.

The chain has TRBV24-1 and TRBJ2-5, with 9 bases aligning to TRBD1. The V gene end was trimmed by 1 base and the J gene end by 5 bases; junction bases not matched to a gene: 4. CDR1 is KGHDR and CDR2 is SFDVKD in the germline V gene. CDR3 size: 15 residues. CDR3 in amino acids: CATSDFQDRGETQYF. The CDR3 DNA follows: TGTGCCACCAGTGATTTTCAGGACAGGGGTGAGACCCAGTACTTC.

The chain employs TRBV30 and TRBJ1-6; tentatively, D is TRBD1 (5 bases). The CDR3 covers 14 residues. CDR1 is GTSNPN and CDR2 is SVGIG in the germline V gene (reference sequence). Trimming pared 4 bases from V and 7 bases from J, leaving 14 bases between. This chain's CDR3 is CAWNQGARNSPLHF. CDR3 DNA sequence: TGTGCCTGGAACCAAGGGGCCCGGAATTCACCCCTCCACTTT.

This rearrangement joins TRBV19 to TRBJ2-2; 8 bases map to TRBD1. Unmatched junction bases numbered 2, after V lost 3 bases and J lost 5 bases. The CDR3 spans 14 residues. Per germline, CDR1 LNHDA and CDR2 SQIVND (reference sequence). The DNA for the CDR3 is TGTGCCAGTAGTATGACAGGGGCTACCGGGGAGCTGTTTTTT. It is translated as CASSMTGATGELFF.

This clone was counted between two and nine times. The chain carries TRBV6-5 and TRBJ1-6, with TRBD1 as a possible D gene (5 bases). This CDR3 has 13 amino acids. Trimming took 8 bases from V and 8 from J, leaving 13 bases between them. CDR1 MNHEY and CDR2 SVGAGI come from the germline V gene. The CDR3 loop reads CASRGGRDSPLHF. DNA for the CDR3: TGTGCCAGCCGCGGGGGACGGGATTCACCCCTCCACTTT.

This sequence joins TRBV12-3 or TRBV12-4 and TRBJ1-2; a possible D gene is TRBD1 (5 bases). V was trimmed by 2 bases and J by 7 bases, leaving 11 bases between them. The CDR3 extends over 13 amino acids. DNA of the CDR3: TGTGCCAGCAGTTTAATCCAGGGTGGTGGCTACACCTTC. Protein: CASSLIQGGGYTF.

The rearrangement joins TRBV3-1 (or the pseudogene TRBV3-2) to TRBJ2-3; D gene uncertain. The CDR3 is 14 amino acids. V was clipped by 3 bases and J by 5 bases, with 12 bases between them. Germline V CDR1 and CDR2: LGHDT, YNNKEL (reference sequence). The CDR3 DNA reads TGTGCCAGCAGCCACGGATACTCGGGAGATACGCAGTATTTT. It is translated as CASSHGYSGDTQYF.

The chain's CDR3 is CASSGGGEGPQETQYF. The CDR3 DNA reads TGTGCCAGCAGCGGAGGGGGTGAGGGGCCACAAGAGACCCAGTACTTC. The chain links TRBV9 to TRBJ2-5; a possible D gene is TRBD1 (6 bases). CDR1 SGDLS and CDR2 YYNGEE come from the germline V gene. CDR3 size: 16 residues. Trimming removed 3 bases at V and 2 bases at J, with 17 bases between.

J is TRBJ2-7 and V is TRBV6-2 or TRBV6-3; 9 positions match TRBD2. V was clipped by 5 bases and J by 4 bases; unmatched bases: 6. CDR1 MNHEY and CDR2 SVGEGT come from the germline V gene. This CDR3 contains 14 residues. CDR3: CASSITGLAYEQYF. For the CDR3, the DNA is TGTGCCAGCAGTATCACGGGACTAGCTTACGAGCAGTACTTC.

The rearrangement uses TRBV3-1 (or the pseudogene TRBV3-2) and TRBJ2-2, with TRBD1 as a possible D gene (5 bases). Trimming removed 1 base at V and 1 base at J, with 10 bases between. The CDR3 length is 16 residues. CDR1 is LGHDT, CDR2 YNNKEL, per germline (reference sequence). CDR3 DNA: TGTGCCAGCAGCCAAGTGAGTACAGGGAACACCGGGGAGCTGTTTTTT. It encodes CASSQVSTGNTGELFF.

The chain links TRBV11-1 to TRBJ1-1; 9 nucleotides line up with TRBD1. The CDR3 covers 15 residues. Germline assignment: CDR1 SGHAT and CDR2 FQDESV (reference sequence). V shed 5 bases, J shed 0 bases, and the junction held 4 bases outside the gene matches. The CDR3 nucleotides are TGTGCCAGCAGCCGGGGACAGGGTATGAACACTGAAGCTTTCTTT. The encoded protein is CASSRGQGMNTEAFF.

The genes are TRBV19 and TRBJ1-4, with D unresolved. Trimming pared 3 bases from V and 8 bases from J, leaving 16 bases between. The CDR3 totals 15 residues. In germline, CDR1 is LNHDA, CDR2 SQIVND (reference sequence). This CDR3 is CASSIERVMGEKLFF. CDR3 nucleotides: TGTGCCAGTAGTATCGAGAGGGTTATGGGAGAAAAACTGTTTTTT.

The gene calls are TRBV18 and TRBJ1-3, with 11 positions matching TRBD1. In germline, CDR1 is KGHSH, CDR2 LQKENI. The CDR3 is made up of 15 amino acids. V was pared by 6 bases and J by 2 bases, with 3 bases of the junction left unmatched. The CDR3 sequence is CASSPDRGPGNTIYF. The DNA for the CDR3 is TGTGCCAGCTCTCCGGACAGGGGGCCTGGAAACACCATATATTTT.

The V call is TRBV19, the J call TRBJ2-7, with 13 bases aligning to TRBD2. The CDR3 spans 15 residues. Germline V gene sequence: CDR1 LNHDA, CDR2 SQIVND (reference sequence). V lost 6 bases to trimming and J lost 2 bases; unmatched junction nucleotides: 4. The CDR3 DNA follows: TGTGCCAGTAGCAGGGGACTAGCGGGGACCTACGAGCAGTACTTC. Its translation: CASSRGLAGTYEQYF.

The chain carries TRBV3-1 (or the pseudogene TRBV3-2) and TRBJ1-1; D remains unclear. The CDR3 loop spans 12 amino acids. The germline V gene has CDR1 LGHDT and CDR2 YNNKEL (reference sequence). Trimming removed 0 bases from V and 4 bases from J, with 3 bases in between. The CDR3 protein is CASSQDLTEAFF. CDR3 nucleotide sequence: TGTGCCAGCAGCCAAGATCTCACTGAAGCTTTCTTT.

The chain has TRBV9 and TRBJ2-3, with 9 bases lining up with TRBD2. V was pared by 0 bases and J by 2 bases, with 4 bases of the junction left unmatched. Germline CDR1 reads SGDLS; CDR2 reads YYNGEE. This CDR3 is built from 16 residues. CDR3 in amino acids: CASSVGAGGPTDTQYF. CDR3 DNA: TGTGCCAGCAGCGTAGGGGCGGGGGGGCCCACAGATACGCAGTATTTT.

The table lists this clone with a count of one. The rearrangement links TRBV9 to TRBJ1-3, with TRBD1 matching 7 bases. The CDR3 is 17 residues long. Trimming took 4 bases from V and 1 from J; bases not matched to a gene: 11. Germline V lookup: CDR1 SGDLS, CDR2 YYNGEE. The CDR3 region is CASSSPPGTESGNTIYF. The CDR3 DNA reads as TGTGCCAGCAGCTCCCCCCCCGGGACAGAATCTGGAAACACCATATATTTT. Drawing the rest from reference TRBV9 and TRBJ1-3, the complete variable domain is DSGVTQTPKHLITATGQRVTLRCSPRSGDLSVYWYQQSLDQGLQFLIQYYNGEERAKGNILERFSAQQFPDLHSELNLSSLELGDSALYFCASSSPPGTESGNTIYFGEGSWLTVV.

The gene calls are TRBV7-2 and TRBJ1-2, with unresolved D. Trimming pared 1 base from V and 10 bases from J, leaving 13 bases between. This CDR3 is built from 13 residues. From germline, CDR1 is SGHTA and CDR2 FQGNSA. CDR3 amino acids: CASSLDGGRVYTF. Written as DNA, the CDR3 is TGTGCCAGCAGCTTAGATGGAGGAAGGGTCTACACCTTC. Full variable domain (missing parts from reference TRBV7-2 and TRBJ1-2): GAGVSQSPSNKVTEKGKDVELRCDPISGHTALYWYRQSLGQGLEFLIYFQGNSAPDKSGLPSDRFSAERTGGSVSTLTIQRTQQEDSAVYLCASSLDGGRVYTFGSGTRLTVV.